These 23 T cell receptor beta chains were sequenced from one sample in a study of beta chain features in type 1 diabetes. Expressed TCRB transcripts were sequenced because the entire RNA isolate underwent reverse transcription. Produced via immunoSEQ multiplex PCR; TCRdb's table is partial and in-frame only. The repertoire holds under 250,000 clones, with less than 35% as singletons. Sequencing was done on a sample of central memory CD4+ T cells from blood. These receptors came from a man between 25 and 39 years old in good health.

This clone was recorded at least ten times. The chain joins TRBV10-3 to TRBJ2-3, with 9 bases matching TRBD2. The CDR3 is 15 amino acids. Germline loops: CDR1 ENHRY, CDR2 SYGVKD. With 10 bases clipped from V and 4 bases from J, the junction kept 12 bases outside the gene matches. The CDR3 sequence is CATGGVSGGPDTQYF. As DNA, the CDR3 is TGTGCCACGGGAGGGGTTAGCGGGGGACCAGATACGCAGTATTTT.

This chain joins TRBV7-2 and TRBJ1-2; D might be TRBD1 (5 bases). CDR1 is SGHTA, CDR2 FQGNSA, per germline. V was pared by 3 bases and J by 3 bases, with 17 bases between. This CDR3 contains 16 residues. DNA for the CDR3: TGTGCCAGCAGCTTGACCCCCGCGGGGGGTTACTATGGCTACACCTTC. This gives the protein CASSLTPAGGYYGYTF.

This clone showed up just once. The V and J genes are TRBV18 and TRBJ1-1; D is unresolved. Per germline, CDR1 KGHSH and CDR2 LQKENI. CDR3 length equals 13 residues. The V end was cut by 6 bases, the J end by 0 bases, with 8 bases between. The CDR3 nucleotides are TGTGCCAGCTCTCCAGCCATGAACACTGAAGCTTTCTTT. This gives the protein CASSPAMNTEAFF.

This clone occurred a few times. The rearrangement links TRBV11-2 to TRBJ2-3, with 7 bases aligning to TRBD2. The CDR3 spans 16 residues. The V and J ends lost 5 bases and 4 bases, in that order; junction bases with no gene match: 12. Germline V gene lookup returns CDR1 SGHAT and CDR2 FQNNGV. CDR3: CASSDTWLAVSDTQYF. CDR3 sequence (DNA): TGTGCCAGCAGCGATACATGGCTAGCGGTGTCAGATACGCAGTATTTT.

V gene TRBV7-2 combines with J gene TRBJ1-6, with D uncertain. Germline V CDR1 and CDR2: SGHTA, FQGNSA. The length of the CDR3 is 14 residues. V dropped 1 base and J dropped 4 bases, with 5 bases sitting between them. This CDR3 reads CASSLEGYNSPLHF. CDR3 bases: TGTGCCAGCAGCTTAGAAGGATATAATTCACCCCTCCACTTT.

This chain connects TRBV10-2 to TRBJ2-1, with a possible D match to TRBD2 (6 bases). Per the germline V gene, CDR1 is WSHSY and CDR2 is SAAADI. With 10 bases removed from V and 6 bases from J, the gap between germline ends came to 22 bases. This CDR3 comprises 15 residues. The CDR3 protein is CATLRGRGESNEQFF. CDR3 DNA: TGCGCCACTCTGCGGGGCAGAGGGGAAAGCAATGAGCAGTTCTTC.

The rearrangement uses TRBV27 and TRBJ1-6; 7 nucleotides agree with TRBD1. The CDR3 has 17 amino acids. Germline assignment: CDR1 MNHEY and CDR2 SMNVEV (reference sequence). Trimming removed 2 bases from V and 7 bases from J; junction bases left unmatched: 11. The CDR3 is CASSLDRVSSLNSPLHF. CDR3 DNA: TGTGCCAGCAGTTTAGACAGGGTATCGAGTCTCAATTCACCCCTCCACTTT.

The V and J genes are TRBV4-1 and TRBJ2-7; the match to TRBD1 covers 9 bases. The germline V gene has CDR1 MGHRA and CDR2 YSYEKL. The CDR3 contains 15 residues. The V gene end was trimmed by 0 bases and the J gene end by 7 bases; junction bases not matched to a gene: 7. CDR3 in DNA: TGCGCCAGCAGCCAAGACGGACAGGGGCGTAGAGAGCAGTACTTC. The encoded protein is CASSQDGQGRREQYF.

The chain carries TRBV7-6 and TRBJ2-6; D assignment may be TRBD1 or TRBD2 (5 bases each). This CDR3 has 15 residues. Trimming shortened V by 5 bases and J by 2 bases, and 10 bases separated the two germline ends. CDR1 and CDR2 from the germline V gene are SGHVS and FNYEAQ. CDR3 sequence: CASSPRGAGANVLTF. CDR3 DNA sequence: TGTGCCAGCAGCCCCCGGGGCGCTGGGGCCAACGTCCTGACTTTC.

As for this clone: The sample holds other DNA sequences that translate to the same CDR3. V and J are TRBV15 and TRBJ1-5; unclear D gene. This CDR3 is 12 amino acids long. V was cut by 0 bases and J by 3 bases, with 0 bases left in between. Germline V gene sequence: CDR1 LNHNV, CDR2 YYDKDF (reference sequence). The CDR3 loop reads CATSRDNQPQHF. The CDR3 bases are TGTGCCACCAGCAGAGACAATCAGCCCCAGCATTTT.

The CDR3 nucleotides are TGTGCCAGCAGCTTAGGACGGAACACTGAAGCTTTCTTT. It is translated as CASSLGRNTEAFF. The J gene is TRBJ1-1, the V gene TRBV7-8; D gene uncertain. Germline loops: CDR1 SGHVS, CDR2 FQNEAQ. Trimming left V 1 base short and J 1 base short, with 4 bases between. The CDR3 length is 13 residues.

The sample holds a few counts of this clone. The chain has TRBV2 and TRBJ2-5, with 9 bases fitting TRBD1. Germline CDR1 and CDR2: SNHLY and FYNNEI. After removal of 4 bases from V and 3 bases from J, the junction contained 3 bases not matched to a gene. The CDR3 is 14 residues long. The CDR3: CASSAQGAEETQYF. In nucleotides, the CDR3 is TGTGCCAGCAGTGCACAGGGGGCTGAAGAGACCCAGTACTTC. Drawing the rest from reference TRBV2 and TRBJ2-5, the complete variable domain is EPEVTQTPSHQVTQMGQEVILRCVPISNHLYFYWYRQILGQKVEFLVSFYNNEISEKSEIFDDQFSVERPDGSNFTLKIRSTKLEDSAMYFCASSAQGAEETQYFGPGTRLLVL.

In its sample, this clone was seen a few times. The genes are TRBV29-1 and TRBJ2-5; D is uncertain. The V and J ends lost 4 bases and 5 bases respectively, with 8 bases between them. The CDR3 loop spans 11 amino acids. The V gene's germline CDR1 is SQVTM and CDR2 ANQGSEA. CDR3 nucleotide sequence: TGCAGCGTTGGGGGTAGCGAGACCCAGTACTTC. Encoded protein: CSVGGSETQYF.

The chain has TRBV15 and TRBJ2-2; D remains ambiguous. Trimming took off 0 bases at V and 4 bases at J, with 9 bases between the two ends. The V gene's germline CDR1 is LNHNV and CDR2 YYDKDF (reference sequence). CDR3 size: 15 residues. The CDR3 protein is CATSRDKLGTGELFF. As DNA, the CDR3 is TGTGCCACCAGCAGAGATAAGTTGGGCACCGGGGAGCTGTTTTTT.

This clone was detected only a few times. V gene TRBV7-2 combines with J gene TRBJ1-4, with a tentative D call TRBD1 (6 bases). The length of the CDR3 is 15 residues. The germline V gene encodes CDR1 SGHTA and CDR2 FQGNSA. With 5 bases removed from V and 7 bases from J, the gap between germline ends came to 17 bases. The CDR3 DNA is TGTGCCAGCAGCCCGGGGCTTTCGACAGGTGAAAAACTGTTTTTT. Residues: CASSPGLSTGEKLFF.

This clone has more than one count but fewer than ten. This chain's CDR3 is CASGTSGGTDTQYF. DNA of the CDR3: TGTGCCAGCGGGACTAGCGGGGGGACAGATACGCAGTATTTT. The chain carries TRBV7-2 and TRBJ2-3; 15 bases agree with TRBD2. This CDR3 contains 14 residues. V dropped 8 bases and J dropped 3; count of bases not matched to a gene: 0. Germline-derived CDR1 and CDR2 are SGHTA and FQGNSA.

The chain is built from TRBV2 and TRBJ1-4, with a possible D match to TRBD1 (6 bases). CDR1 SNHLY and CDR2 FYNNEI come from the germline V gene. The CDR3 has 13 residues. V was clipped by 7 bases and J by 7 bases, with 13 bases between them. The CDR3 loop is CASNGGRGEKLFF. Here the CDR3 DNA reads TGTGCCAGCAACGGGGGGCGCGGTGAAAAACTGTTTTTT.

This clone was found many times. The chain is built from TRBV30 and TRBJ2-2, with 9 bases aligning to TRBD2. The germline V gene has CDR1 GTSNPN and CDR2 SVGIG (reference sequence). The CDR3 length is 15 residues. Trimming cost V 8 bases and J 7 bases; bases outside gene matches: 14. This chain's CDR3 is CARSGLAGVFGELFF. CDR3 bases: TGTGCCCGATCGGGACTAGCTGGAGTATTCGGGGAGCTGTTTTTT.

This chain joins TRBV4-2 and TRBJ2-2, with 8 bases identical to TRBD1. The germline V gene encodes CDR1 LGHNA and CDR2 YNFKEQ. The length of the CDR3 is 19 residues. The J segment lost 1 base and the V segment lost 0 bases, leaving 10 bases of the junction unmatched. In nucleotides, the CDR3 is TGTGCCAGCAGCCAAGATGCATATGGAGGGACAGGGAACACCGGGGAGCTGTTTTTT. This gives the protein CASSQDAYGGTGNTGELFF.

The chain combines TRBV18 with TRBJ2-7; 10 bases map to TRBD2. The CDR3 covers 16 residues. V shed 8 bases, J shed 0 bases, and the junction held 10 bases outside the gene matches. Germline V gives CDR1 KGHSH, CDR2 LQKENI. This CDR3 reads CASVDLAGAPSYEQYF. In DNA, the CDR3 is TGTGCCAGCGTCGATCTAGCGGGAGCACCCTCCTACGAGCAGTACTTC.

This clone has a handful of counts. The chain links TRBV30 to TRBJ2-1; 9 positions agree with TRBD1. Germline V gene data show CDR1 as GTSNPN and CDR2 as SVGIG (reference sequence). The length of the CDR3 is 15 residues. The V gene end was trimmed by 0 bases and the J gene end by 7 bases; junction bases not matched to a gene: 7. The CDR3 DNA reads as TGTGCCTGGAGTGTAAGGGACAGGGAAAGAAATGAGCAGTTCTTC. Amino acids: CAWSVRDRERNEQFF.

This chain links TRBV6-1 with TRBJ1-1; no clear D. V was shortened by 1 base and J by 1 base, with 7 bases between the two germline ends. The germline CDR1 and CDR2 sequences are MNHNS and SASEGT. CDR3 size: 14 residues. The CDR3 nucleotides read TGTGCCAGCAGTGAAGGGTCAACGAACACTGAAGCTTTCTTT. Its translation: CASSEGSTNTEAFF.

The chain has TRBV5-1 and TRBJ2-7, with D perhaps TRBD1 (6 bases). V lost 5 bases, J lost 0 bases, and 18 bases lay in between. CDR1 is SGHRS, CDR2 YFSETQ, per germline. The CDR3 extends over 16 amino acids. The CDR3 DNA sequence: TGCGCCAGCAGACTGGCGCAGGGGACGCCCTCCTACGAGCAGTACTTC. This codes for CASRLAQGTPSYEQYF.